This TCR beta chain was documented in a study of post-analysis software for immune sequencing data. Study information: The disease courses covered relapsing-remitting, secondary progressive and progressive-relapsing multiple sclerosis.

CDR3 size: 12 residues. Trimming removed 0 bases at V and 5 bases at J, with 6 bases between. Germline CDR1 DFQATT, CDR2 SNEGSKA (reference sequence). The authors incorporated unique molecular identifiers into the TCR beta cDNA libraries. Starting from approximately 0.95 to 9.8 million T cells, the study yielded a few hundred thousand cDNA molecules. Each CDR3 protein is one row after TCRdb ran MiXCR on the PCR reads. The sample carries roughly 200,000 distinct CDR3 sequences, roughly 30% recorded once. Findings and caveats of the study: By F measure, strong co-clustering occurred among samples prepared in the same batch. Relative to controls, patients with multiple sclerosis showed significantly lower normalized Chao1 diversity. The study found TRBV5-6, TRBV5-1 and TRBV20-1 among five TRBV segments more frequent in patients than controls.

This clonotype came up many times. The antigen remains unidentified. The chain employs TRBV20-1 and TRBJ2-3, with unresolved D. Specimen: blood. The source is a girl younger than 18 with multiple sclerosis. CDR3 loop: CSARESGDTQYF. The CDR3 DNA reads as TGCAGTGCTAGAGAGTCGGGAGATACGCAGTATTTT.